The 6 T cell receptor beta chains below come from one sample, sequenced in a study of blood T cell repertoires in COVID-19 (dated by TCRdb to between 2020 and 2021). Library prep was done by the immunoSEQ multiplex PCR assay. This immuneACCESS table, as held by TCRdb, lists in-frame sequences with V and J called but not all clones. Of the missing ones, under half trace to an unresolved V gene in checked studies; the others have no known cause. The sample has 200,000 to 250,000 clones on record, about 80% of them singletons. Jointly, the top ten make up about 2.4% of the sample. Material for sequencing was peripheral blood. These receptors were taken from a woman between 55 and 75 years old with acute or convalescent COVID-19.

This sequence joins TRBV9 and TRBJ2-1, with D possibly matching TRBD2 (7 bases). This CDR3 is 14 amino acids long. Trimming took off 0 bases at V and 8 bases at J, with 12 bases between the two ends. From germline, CDR1 is SGDLS and CDR2 YYNGEE. In DNA, the CDR3 is TGTGCCAGCAGCGTAGGTGGGGGGGCGCATGAGCAGTTCTTC. Translation gives CASSVGGGAHEQFF.

This chain joins TRBV7-2 and TRBJ1-2; TRBD1 matches 8 bases. The CDR3 runs 13 residues. Germline V gene sequence: CDR1 SGHTA, CDR2 FQGNSA. The ends lost 7 bases at V and 5 bases at J; junction bases unmatched: 6. DNA for the CDR3: TGTGCCAGCACCCCGGGACAGGCTTATGGCTACACCTTC. Protein sequence: CASTPGQAYGYTF.

CDR3 nucleotide sequence: TGTGCCAGCAGTACTAGCGGGGGATACACAGATACGCAGTATTTT. Protein: CASSTSGGYTDTQYF. The chain joins TRBV6-5 to TRBJ2-3; TRBD2 agrees at 11 bases. The V gene's germline CDR1 is MNHEY and CDR2 SVGAGI. With V trimmed by 5 bases and J by 2 bases, 3 bases remained unmatched. The CDR3 has 15 residues.

This clone was observed a handful of times. J is TRBJ1-2 and V is TRBV9, with 8 bases that match TRBD1. Trimming at V came to 3 bases and at J to 4 bases, leaving 5 bases not matched to a gene. The CDR3 has 14 residues. CDR1 SGDLS and CDR2 YYNGEE come from the germline V gene. In nucleotides, the CDR3 is TGTGCCAGCAGCGCCGGACAGGGACCCTATGGCTACACCTTC. It yields the protein CASSAGQGPYGYTF.

The chain couples TRBV7-2 to TRBJ2-1; 10 bases are shared with TRBD2. This CDR3 is 16 amino acids long. Per germline, CDR1 SGHTA and CDR2 FQGNSA. V shed 5 bases, J shed 9 bases, and the junction held 13 bases outside the gene matches. CDR3 DNA: TGTGCCAGCAGCGTAGAAAGCGGGGGGGCGGTTGGTGAGCAGTTCTTC. Translated, it gives CASSVESGGAVGEQFF.

The rearrangement links TRBV9 to TRBJ2-2, with D perhaps TRBD2 (6 bases). This CDR3 contains 15 residues. Trimming cost V 0 bases and J 4 bases, with 10 bases left between them. Germline V gene data show CDR1 as SGDLS and CDR2 as YYNGEE. CDR3 region: CASSVGLASTGELFF. In DNA, the CDR3 is TGTGCCAGCAGCGTAGGGCTAGCGAGCACCGGGGAGCTGTTTTTT.